This T cell receptor (beta chain) was captured by sequencing in a study of blood T cell repertoires in COVID-19 (dated by TCRdb to 2019 to 2021). With regard to the full study: The collaborator samples originated in the United States, Italy and Spain and spanned the acute and convalescent phases of COVID-19. The prospective study material was composed of cDNA or gDNA derived from T cells, B-cell-depleted T cells, or PBMCs. Subjects who had been exposed to COVID-19, were actively infected with it, or had recovered from it provided the deeply sampled blood TCRbeta repertoires that made up the dataset. A freely available public database, intended as a resource for researchers studying the immune response to SARS-CoV-2, is where the repertoires were released. Samples came from the ongoing ImmuneRACE study (first 160 participants) plus 1,254 subjects from 6 global collaborators. Sample metadata almost always included a de-identified subject ID, COVID-19 status, age in years and sex. Where HLA class I and class II types were available, the types were taken from metadata supplied by the sample provider, not from assay-based typing.

TCRbeta CDR3 regions were amplified from genomic DNA by means of the immunoSEQ Assay, a bias-controlled multiplex PCR. The paper's processing steps were these. Nucleated cell counts per sample were estimated from amplification of reference gene primers within the assay. Sequence reads were collapsed and filtered to measure the absolute abundance of every unique TCRbeta CDR3 rearrangement. For each sample, productive Simpson clonality was calculated by taking the square root of Simpson's diversity index across productive rearrangements. Not all clones reach the TCRdb copy of this immuneACCESS table, which keeps in-frame sequences only. Checked studies attribute under half of the gap to unresolved V genes and leave the rest unexplained. That table is the source of V, J and clone size, and D and trimming were worked out from the DNA. The sample table shows 250,000 or so clones, and about nine tenths are seen once. 2.5% to 3.5% of the sample rests with the top ten.

Results and caveats for the whole study, not just this receptor: Clinical and demographic metadata were provided uncurated, with the amount varying by source and participant.

CDR1 SGDLS and CDR2 YYNGEE were looked up in the germline V gene. Here V drops 3 bases and J drops 2 bases, and the junction holds 4 bases not matched to any gene. The CDR3 runs 14 amino acids, cysteine and phenylalanine included. Left in the record is the CDR3 DNA by itself, 42 bases read in frame from the first base. Comments on this clone: The clone's antigen remains unknown. The input lacks base qualities; no much larger clone sits a single base away.

Each collaborating institution followed its own protocols to collect whole blood in K2EDTA tubes. For TCRbeta analysis, collaborator samples were shipped as frozen whole blood, as isolated PBMCs, or as DNA extracted from either sample type. The receptor was derived from a woman in her 30s with active or convalescent COVID-19. The chain employs TRBV9 and TRBJ1-2, and TRBD1 aligns with 7 junction nucleotides. Sequencing was performed on peripheral blood. The DNA sequence is given as TGTGCCAGCAGCGCAACACAGGGGAACTATGGCTACACCTTC. This is translated as CASSATQGNYGYTF. Reference TRBV9 and TRBJ1-2 genes cover what lies past the CDR3, so the full variable domain is DSGVTQTPKHLITATGQRVTLRCSPRSGDLSVYWYQQSLDQGLQFLIQYYNGEERAKGNILERFSAQQFPDLHSELNLSSLELGDSALYFCASSATQGNYGYTFGSGTRLTVV.